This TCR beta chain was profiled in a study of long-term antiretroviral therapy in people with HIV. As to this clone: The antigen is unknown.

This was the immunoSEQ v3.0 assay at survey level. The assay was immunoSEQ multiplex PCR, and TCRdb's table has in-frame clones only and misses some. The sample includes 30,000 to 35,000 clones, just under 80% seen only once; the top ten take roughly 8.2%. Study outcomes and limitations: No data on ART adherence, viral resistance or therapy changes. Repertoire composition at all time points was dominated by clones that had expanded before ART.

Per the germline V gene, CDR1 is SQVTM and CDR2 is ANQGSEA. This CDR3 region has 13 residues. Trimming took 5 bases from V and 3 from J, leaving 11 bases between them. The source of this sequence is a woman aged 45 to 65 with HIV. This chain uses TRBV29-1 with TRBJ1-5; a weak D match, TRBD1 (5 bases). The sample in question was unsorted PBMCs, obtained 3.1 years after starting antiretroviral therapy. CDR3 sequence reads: CSVLQGINQPQHF. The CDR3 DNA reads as TGCAGCGTTCTGCAGGGTATCAATCAGCCCCAGCATTTT.